This T cell receptor (beta chain) was identified in a study of T cell responses to AZD1222 COVID-19 vaccine. Study outcomes and limitations: Recipients of AZD1222 seropositive at baseline numbered only 6 or 7.

As to this clone: The antigen remains undetermined.

TCRdb's copy holds only in-frame clones and misses some; the assay was immunoSEQ multiplex PCR. The profile covers 140,000 to 150,000 clones, with 93% appearing a single time and 7.5% to 9.5% taken by the ten largest. The germline CDR1 and CDR2 sequences are MNHEY and SVGAGI. With 5 bases clipped from V and 7 bases from J, the junction kept 11 bases outside the gene matches. The CDR3 spans 15 residues. The sequence derives from an adult in good health. Sequencing was performed on peripheral blood, taken on day 0 of AZD1222 vaccination. The V call is TRBV6-5, the J call TRBJ1-5, with 7 positions matching TRBD1. CDR3 region: CASSTMTGSGQPQHF. CDR3 sequence (DNA): TGTGCCAGCAGTACGATGACAGGGTCGGGCCAGCCCCAGCATTTT.